The clone carrying this T cell receptor (beta chain) was seen ten or more times. Its antigen remains unknown. There are 15 residues in the CDR3. With 6 bases removed from V and 6 bases from J, the gap between germline ends came to 20 bases. The data originate from a study of early T cells in non-severe SARS-CoV-2 infection. Study-level results: Matches to VDJdb favored anti-spike CD8 responses and missed private and CD4 specificities.

cDNA molecules, individually, were tagged with unique molecular identifiers. TCRdb reprocessed the 5' RACE reads via MiXCR and lists one record per CDR3 protein. The sample yields 25,000 to 35,000 distinct CDR3 sequences, approximately 6.2% seen once. This chain links TRBV12-3 or TRBV12-4 with TRBJ2-5; possibly TRBD2 for D (6 bases). This receptor was identified in an adult who was a healthcare worker with PCR-confirmed SARS-CoV-2 infection or an uninfected control (not recorded which). Material: whole blood. The CDR3 DNA is TGTGCCAGCAGGCCGGAGGGAACCATAACGCAGACCCAGTACTTC. Protein sequence: CASRPEGTITQTQYF.